Listed below are T cell receptor beta chains from one sample, sequenced in a study of cytomegalovirus exposure and HLA in healthy donors. Clones were sequenced by immunoSEQ multiplex PCR, and TCRdb holds only the in-frame ones, with some missing. Among about 180,000 clones listed, approximately 79% were seen once. The source material was PBMCs. These receptors were taken from a woman between 40 and 50 years old in good health and CMV-seronegative. Each CDR3 is given with its conserved first and last residue. A D gene is named only where the DNA matches it firmly. Where a row states a size, it is once, few, many or the class of an expanded clone; other rows omit it.

>NA|TRBJ2-2|TRBD2|TRBV4-2
CASSQQPAGLAGGGELFF
TGTGCCAGCAGCCAACAACCCGCGGGACTAGCGGGAGGGGGGGAGCTGTTTTTT
>NA|TRBJ1-1|NA|TRBV2
CASSEGTLNTEAFF
TGTGCCAGCAGTGAAGGGACACTCAACACTGAAGCTTTCTTT
>NA|TRBJ2-3|TRBD2|TRBV5-8
CASSFSSGSGDTQYF
TGTGCCAGCAGCTTTTCTAGCGGGAGTGGAGATACGCAGTATTTT
>NA|TRBJ1-2|TRBD1|TRBV14
CASSPAGGRFGYTF
TGTGCCAGCAGCCCAGCAGGGGGGCGTTTTGGCTACACCTTC
>NA|TRBJ2-3|NA|TRBV29-1
CSVPRSGSTDTQYF
TGCAGCGTCCCCCGGAGTGGGAGCACAGATACGCAGTATTTT
>NA|TRBJ2-4|TRBD2|TRBV29-1
CSVLAGWGDIQYF
TGCAGCGTTTTAGCGGGGTGGGGAGACATTCAGTACTTC
>few|TRBJ2-3|TRBD2|TRBV4-1
CASRAAGGRDTQYF
TGCGCCAGCAGAGCAGCGGGGGGGAGGGATACGCAGTATTTT
>NA|TRBJ2-6|TRBD1|TRBV27
CASSLWGTGESGANVLTF
TGTGCCAGCAGTTTATGGGGGACAGGGGAGTCCGGGGCCAACGTCCTGACTTTC
>NA|TRBJ2-5|TRBD2|TRBV11-2
CASSLIFSGGETQYF
TGTGCCAGCAGCTTAATTTTTTCGGGGGGAGAGACCCAGTACTTC
>NA|TRBJ1-2|NA|TRBV6-5
CASSYSNREGGYTF
TGTGCCAGCAGTTACTCGAACAGGGAGGGTGGCTACACCTTC
>NA|TRBJ1-1|NA|TRBV2
CASSEALQGTTEAFF
TGTGCCAGCAGTGAAGCGCTTCAGGGGACCACTGAAGCTTTCTTT
>NA|TRBJ1-1|TRBD1|TRBV19
CASSPNPGQGGTEAFF
TGTGCCAGTAGTCCAAACCCCGGACAGGGGGGCACTGAAGCTTTCTTT
>few|TRBJ1-1|NA|TRBV4-3
CASSQDQDYTEAFF
TGCGCCAGCAGCCAAGATCAGGATTACACTGAAGCTTTCTTT
>NA|TRBJ2-5|NA|TRBV27
CASSSTGQETQYF
TGTGCCAGCAGTTCGACGGGACAAGAGACCCAGTACTTC
>NA|TRBJ2-1|TRBD2|TRBV4-1
CASSQDGWTSGYNEQFF
TGCGCCAGCAGCCAAGATGGATGGACTAGCGGATACAATGAGCAGTTCTTC
>NA|TRBJ2-3|NA|TRBV2
CASSDRRGTDTQYF
TGTGCCAGCAGTGATCGGAGAGGCACAGATACGCAGTATTTT
>NA|TRBJ2-7|NA|TRBV5-4
CASSLKVGRPYEQYF
TGTGCCAGCAGCTTGAAGGTGGGCAGACCTTACGAGCAGTACTTC
>NA|TRBJ1-1|TRBD1|TRBV6-6
CASSMGQGRVGGAFF
TGTGCCAGCAGTATGGGACAGGGAAGGGTTGGGGGAGCTTTCTTT
>NA|TRBJ2-7|NA|TRBV7-2
CASSLDRRGYEQYF
TGTGCCAGCAGCCTCGACAGGAGAGGCTACGAGCAGTACTTC
>once|TRBJ2-7|TRBD2|TRBV11-3
CASSLEGWGLAGGEEQYF
TGTGCCAGCAGCTTAGAAGGCTGGGGACTAGCGGGAGGAGAGGAGCAGTACTTC
>NA|TRBJ2-7|NA|TRBV6-5
CASSYGPVYEQYF
TGTGCCAGCAGTTATGGGCCTGTCTACGAGCAGTACTTC
>NA|TRBJ1-5|NA|TRBV4-1
CASSEKILNQPQHF
TGCGCCAGCAGCGAAAAGATACTCAATCAGCCCCAGCATTTT
>NA|TRBJ2-7|NA|TRBV11-2
CASSLSGPYEQYF
TGTGCCAGCAGCTTAAGCGGGCCCTACGAGCAGTACTTC
>NA|TRBJ1-1|TRBD1|TRBV27
CASSLTGDTEAFF
TGTGCCAGCAGCCTGACAGGGGACACTGAAGCTTTCTTT
>NA|TRBJ1-1|NA|TRBV30
CAWSVTQRGTEAFF
TGTGCCTGGAGTGTAACTCAGCGGGGCACTGAAGCTTTCTTT